These 27 T cell receptor beta chains share one sample of origin, sequenced in a study of identical twins. Each CDR3 protein is one row after TCRdb ran MiXCR on the 5' RACE reads. Of around 240,000 distinct CDR3 sequences in the sample, about 10% are singletons; the top ten hold about 9%. The sequenced sample consisted of memory T cells sorted from blood. Receptors originate from a middle-aged man in good health.

This clonotype was detected many times. The chain uses TRBV7-3 and TRBJ2-3, with 9 bases matching TRBD1. The germline gives CDR1 SGHTA, CDR2 FQGTGA. V lost 8 bases to trimming and J lost 5 bases; unmatched junction nucleotides: 11. The CDR3 extends over 15 amino acids. CDR3 sequence (DNA): TGTGCCAGCGCGGTTGGGACAGGGCGAGGAGATACGCAGTATTTT. Translation: CASAVGTGRGDTQYF.

This clonotype was counted ten times or more. The chain combines TRBV7-9 with TRBJ2-1; 9 bases are a match to TRBD1. In germline, CDR1 is SEHNR, CDR2 FQNEAQ (reference sequence). J gave up 6 bases and V 4 bases, and 7 bases lay outside the gene matches. The CDR3 is 15 residues long. CDR3 protein: CASSSTGGDFNEQFF. The CDR3 bases are TGTGCCAGCAGCTCGACAGGGGGAGACTTCAATGAGCAGTTCTTC. The full variable domain, rest sourced from reference TRBV7-9 and TRBJ2-1, is DTGVSQNPRHKITKRGQNVTFRCDPISEHNRLYWYRQTLGQGPEFLTYFQNEAQLEKSRLLSDRFSAERPKGSFSTLEIQRTEQGDSAMYLCASSSTGGDFNEQFFGPGTRLTVL.

This clonotype was detected many times. The rearrangement uses TRBV28 and TRBJ1-2; perhaps TRBD1 as D (6 bases). The V end lost 1 base, the J end lost 4 bases, and 13 bases lay between the germline ends. Germline V gene lookup returns CDR1 MDHEN and CDR2 SYDVKM. The CDR3 sequence is 15 residues long. The CDR3 DNA is TGTGCCAGCAGTTTATTTACCCCAGGGGCCTATGGCTACACCTTC. Its protein is CASSLFTPGAYGYTF.

This clonotype occurred many times. The chain combines TRBV15 with TRBJ2-7; D might be TRBD2 (6 bases). The V gene's germline CDR1 is LNHNV and CDR2 YYDKDF (reference sequence). V was shortened by 8 bases and J by 3 bases, with 11 bases between the two germline ends. There are 12 residues in the CDR3. The CDR3 bases are TGTGCCACCTCGGAGGGGAGCTACGAGCAGTACTTC. It is translated as CATSEGSYEQYF.

This clonotype was seen many times. The rearrangement uses TRBV5-1 and TRBJ2-7, with D perhaps TRBD2 (5 bases). V shed 0 bases and J shed 5 bases, with 12 bases lying between them. CDR3 size: 14 residues. The V gene's germline CDR1 is SGHRS and CDR2 YFSETQ. The CDR3 DNA reads TGCGCCAGCAGCTTGGGGTTTCGGGGTGACGAGCAGTACTTC. As protein: CASSLGFRGDEQYF.

This clonotype was counted ten times or more. The chain is built from TRBV5-6 and TRBJ2-1; D may correspond to TRBD1 or TRBD2 (5 bases each). The V gene lost 3 bases and the J gene lost 3 bases, with 22 bases spanning the gap. The germline gives CDR1 SGHDT, CDR2 YYEEEE. The CDR3 has 18 residues. The CDR3 DNA follows: TGTGCCAGCAGCTGGGGGTCGCGGAAGAACTATGACTACAATGAGCAGTTCTTC. It specifies CASSWGSRKNYDYNEQFF.

This chain links TRBV10-2 with TRBJ2-7; D gene uncertain. Trimming left V 4 bases short and J 3 bases short, with 7 bases between. This CDR3 is built from 12 residues. Germline CDR1 and CDR2: WSHSY and SAAADI. The CDR3 DNA reads TGCGCCAGCAGTGTTTTCAGCTACGAGCAGTACTTC. This encodes CASSVFSYEQYF.

This clonotype was counted only a few times. The chain is built from TRBV28 and TRBJ2-7; D is unresolved. The CDR3 sequence is 14 residues long. Germline V gene data show CDR1 as MDHEN and CDR2 as SYDVKM. With 4 bases removed from V and 2 bases from J, the gap between germline ends came to 12 bases. The CDR3 protein is CASSSTWFPYEQYF. The CDR3 nucleotides read TGTGCCAGCAGTTCGACCTGGTTTCCCTACGAGCAGTACTTC.

V is TRBV20-1 and J is TRBJ1-4; unclear D gene. CDR1 is DFQATT, CDR2 SNEGSKA, per germline (reference sequence). CDR3 length: 14 residues. V was pared by 4 bases and J by 0 bases, with 9 bases between. CDR3 DNA: TGCAGTGCTATAAACAGAGCAACTAATGAAAAACTGTTTTTT. It yields the protein CSAINRATNEKLFF.

The chain couples TRBV9 to TRBJ2-7, with no clear D. The CDR3 runs 14 residues. Germline CDR1 reads SGDLS; CDR2 reads YYNGEE. Trimming pared 0 bases from V and 5 bases from J, leaving 12 bases between. CDR3 residues: CASSVGQTGNEQYF. The CDR3 DNA follows: TGTGCCAGCAGCGTAGGCCAAACCGGTAACGAGCAGTACTTC.

This chain joins TRBV5-6 and TRBJ2-1; 12 bases line up with TRBD2. The CDR3 extends over 14 amino acids. Trimming removed 3 bases from V and 9 bases from J; junction bases left unmatched: 4. Germline loops: CDR1 SGHDT, CDR2 YYEEEE. The CDR3 DNA is TGTGCCAGCAGCTGGAGGACTAGCGGGACTGAGCAGTTCTTC. It yields the protein CASSWRTSGTEQFF.

A few counts support this clonotype. This rearrangement joins TRBV29-1 to TRBJ2-3; 8 bases align to TRBD2. This CDR3 region has 17 residues. Germline V gene sequence: CDR1 SQVTM, CDR2 ANQGSEA. Trimming cost V 3 bases and J 2 bases; bases outside gene matches: 13. In nucleotides, the CDR3 is TGCAGCGTTGACTCCTACGGGGGGGCCGGGCACACAGATACGCAGTATTTT. It codes for CSVDSYGGAGHTDTQYF.

The V and J genes are TRBV5-1 and TRBJ2-1, with D uncertain. The CDR3 length is 14 residues. With 3 bases removed from V and 0 bases from J, the gap between germline ends came to 7 bases. Germline CDR1 reads SGHRS; CDR2 reads YFSETQ. CDR3 in amino acids: CASSSQSSYNEQFF. Written as DNA, the CDR3 is TGCGCCAGCAGCTCACAGAGCTCCTACAATGAGCAGTTCTTC.

This clonotype was seen repeatedly, ten times or more. The chain has TRBV5-1 and TRBJ2-5; the D is unclear. Trimming took off 5 bases at V and 2 bases at J, with 19 bases between the two ends. This CDR3 has 16 amino acids. Germline loops: CDR1 SGHRS, CDR2 YFSETQ. The CDR3 nucleotides read TGCGCCAGCAGTTGGGGTTCTGGGCATGGGCAAGAGACCCAGTACTTC. This gives the protein CASSWGSGHGQETQYF.

Many counts were recorded for this clonotype. The chain employs TRBV5-1 and TRBJ1-1, with D possibly being TRBD1 (6 bases). CDR1 and CDR2 from the germline V gene are SGHRS and YFSETQ. Between the trimmed V and J ends, which lost 4 bases and 5 bases, there was a span of 15 bases. This CDR3 has 14 residues. The CDR3 DNA sequence: TGCGCCAGCAGCAAGGACAGTCTGGAGACTGAAGCTTTCTTT. This sequence encodes CASSKDSLETEAFF.

This clonotype has more than one count but fewer than ten. V is TRBV5-1 and J is TRBJ2-3, with D perhaps matching TRBD2 (6 bases). Germline CDR1 is SGHRS and CDR2 is YFSETQ. The length of the CDR3 is 17 residues. V was trimmed by 4 bases and J by 2 bases, leaving 20 bases between them. Written as DNA, the CDR3 is TGCGCCAGCAGCCCCCTCGGGGGTGGCGGGCCCACAGATACGCAGTATTTT. Protein sequence: CASSPLGGGGPTDTQYF.

V usage is TRBV12-3 or TRBV12-4 and J usage is TRBJ2-1; D perhaps matches TRBD1 (5 bases). The V end was cut by 5 bases, the J end by 9 bases, with 17 bases between. The CDR3 consists of 14 residues. The CDR3 DNA reads TGTGCCAGCAGTAGGGGCGTCGGTGTTTCTGAGCAGTTCTTC. Its protein product is CASSRGVGVSEQFF.

This clonotype was seen a handful of times. V usage is TRBV27 and J usage is TRBJ1-1; D is unclear. Trimming removed 6 bases at V and 3 bases at J, with 20 bases between. This CDR3 spans 16 amino acids. Germline CDR1 and CDR2: MNHEY and SMNVEV (reference sequence). CDR3: CASSGISGLADTEAFF. The CDR3 nucleotides read TGTGCCAGCAGCGGGATTAGTGGTTTAGCGGACACTGAAGCTTTCTTT.

This clonotype was detected only a few times. The chain couples TRBV15 to TRBJ1-1; D gene uncertain. CDR1 is LNHNV, CDR2 YYDKDF, per germline (reference sequence). V lost 5 bases and J 0 bases, leaving 19 bases between the germline ends. This CDR3 is 17 amino acids long. This chain's CDR3 is CATSGDTKAYMNTEAFF. The DNA of the CDR3 is TGTGCCACCAGCGGCGATACAAAGGCCTATATGAACACTGAAGCTTTCTTT.

This clonotype was seen repeatedly, ten times or more. The chain combines TRBV29-1 with TRBJ2-7; 7 nucleotides line up with TRBD1. J gave up 3 bases and V 1 base, and 6 bases lay outside the gene matches. CDR1 is SQVTM, CDR2 ANQGSEA, per germline. The CDR3 loop spans 14 amino acids. The DNA of the CDR3 is TGCAGCGTTGAAGGATCGGGACAGATCTACGAGCAGTACTTC. Translated: CSVEGSGQIYEQYF.

The J gene is TRBJ2-7, the V gene TRBV27, with a weak D call TRBD2 (5 bases). Germline V CDR1 and CDR2: MNHEY, SMNVEV (reference sequence). CDR3 length: 14 residues. V shed 5 bases and J shed 9 bases, with 20 bases lying between them. The CDR3: CASSPRRTGYGQYF. CDR3 in DNA: TGTGCCAGCAGTCCCCGGCGGACTGGCTATGGGCAGTACTTC.

This clonotype came up a few times. V gene TRBV4-3 combines with J gene TRBJ1-2; a weak D match, TRBD1 (5 bases). The length of the CDR3 is 14 residues. With 8 bases removed from V and 4 bases from J, the gap between germline ends came to 17 bases. Germline CDR1 is LGHNA and CDR2 is YSLEER. The CDR3 region has the DNA TGCGCCAGCTCTACGGGTTCAAGGGGCTATGGCTACACCTTC. Protein sequence: CASSTGSRGYGYTF.

This chain connects TRBV5-1 to TRBJ1-1; tentatively, D is TRBD1 (5 bases). V lost 5 bases to trimming and J lost 3 bases, with 17 bases between them. This CDR3 has 15 residues. Germline V CDR1 and CDR2: SGHRS, YFSETQ. The CDR3, as DNA: TGCGCCAGCAGGGGAGCAGCCCAGGGAGACACTGAAGCTTTCTTT. Translation gives CASRGAAQGDTEAFF.

This clonotype appeared many times. J is TRBJ1-2 and V is TRBV28, with TRBD1 matching 8 bases. The CDR3 length is 15 residues. CDR1 MDHEN and CDR2 SYDVKM come from the germline V gene. V shed 3 bases, J shed 4 bases, and the junction held 7 bases outside the gene matches. The CDR3 here is CASSFLTGGSYGYTF. The CDR3 nucleotides read TGTGCCAGCAGTTTCCTCACAGGGGGTTCCTATGGCTACACCTTC.

This clonotype occurred a few times. The chain carries TRBV7-9 and TRBJ2-3; 9 bases map to TRBD2. V lost 0 bases, J lost 3 bases, and 7 bases stayed unmatched. Germline V lookup: CDR1 SEHNR, CDR2 FQNEAQ (reference sequence). This CDR3 comprises 17 residues. CDR3 nucleotides: TGTGCCAGCAGCTTAGCCGGTAGCGGGAGAAAGACAGATACGCAGTATTTT. It encodes CASSLAGSGRKTDTQYF. Supplemented by reference TRBV7-9 and TRBJ2-3, the full variable domain reads DTGVSQNPRHKITKRGQNVTFRCDPISEHNRLYWYRQTLGQGPEFLTYFQNEAQLEKSRLLSDRFSAERPKGSFSTLEIQRTEQGDSAMYLCASSLAGSGRKTDTQYFGPGTRLTVL.

The rearrangement joins TRBV20-1 to TRBJ1-6, with 8 bases aligning to TRBD1. Per germline, CDR1 DFQATT and CDR2 SNEGSKA (reference sequence). CDR3 size: 13 residues. V lost 4 bases to trimming and J lost 9 bases; unmatched junction nucleotides: 5. The CDR3 DNA is TGCAGTGCTACGGACAGGGTGGGTTCACCCCTCCACTTT. Residues: CSATDRVGSPLHF.

This clonotype has at least ten counts. The J gene is TRBJ1-1, the V gene TRBV20-1, with D unclear. With 5 bases removed from V and 2 bases from J, the gap between germline ends came to 12 bases. The CDR3 runs 13 residues. In germline, CDR1 is DFQATT, CDR2 SNEGSKA (reference sequence). Written as DNA, the CDR3 is TGCAGTGCTCTTTCCAGCTTTAACACTGAAGCTTTCTTT. Protein product: CSALSSFNTEAFF.